Described below is a single T cell receptor beta chain sequence and its context. Its antigen remains unknown. CDR1 and CDR2 (germline): SGHRS, YFSETQ. With V trimmed by 3 bases and J by 7 bases, 5 bases remained unmatched. The CDR3 runs 14 residues. The data derive from a study of graft-versus-host responses after intestinal transplantation. For the study at large: The study gave all recipients anti-thymocyte globulin induction, then tacrolimus and steroids for about 3 years.

Study observations and caveats: Peak GvH clone levels in circulation were associated with early post-transplant HvG declines. Recipient bone marrow held GvH clones, some seen earlier in ileum or blood.

Data came from immunoSEQ multiplex PCR; TCRdb stores just in-frame clones and leaves some out. The sample includes about 81,000 clones, more than 85% of them seen just once. Sequenced material: unstimulated CD4+ T cells sorted from spleen or lymph node cells, taken before transplant. The chain is built from TRBV5-1 and TRBJ2-1; TRBD2 aligns across 9 bases. The receptor was isolated from a human donor who was the organ donor for an intestinal transplant. CDR3 amino acids: CASSSKAGGNEQFF. As DNA, the CDR3 is TGCGCCAGCAGCTCCAAAGCGGGAGGTAATGAGCAGTTCTTC.